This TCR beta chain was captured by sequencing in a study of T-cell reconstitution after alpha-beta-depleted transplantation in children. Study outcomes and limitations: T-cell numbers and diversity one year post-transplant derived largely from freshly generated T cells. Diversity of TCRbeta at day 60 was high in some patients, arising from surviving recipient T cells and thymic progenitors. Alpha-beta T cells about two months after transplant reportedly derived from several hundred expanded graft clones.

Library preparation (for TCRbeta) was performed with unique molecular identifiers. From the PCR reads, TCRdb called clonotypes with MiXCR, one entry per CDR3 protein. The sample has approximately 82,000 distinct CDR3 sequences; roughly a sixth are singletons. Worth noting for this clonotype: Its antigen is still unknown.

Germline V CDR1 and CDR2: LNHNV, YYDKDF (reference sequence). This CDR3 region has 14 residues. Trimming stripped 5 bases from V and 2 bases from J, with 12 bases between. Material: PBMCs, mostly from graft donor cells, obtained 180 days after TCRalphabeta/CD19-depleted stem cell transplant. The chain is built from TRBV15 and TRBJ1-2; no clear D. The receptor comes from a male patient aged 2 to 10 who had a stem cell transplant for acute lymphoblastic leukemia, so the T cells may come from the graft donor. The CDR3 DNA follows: TGTGCCACCAGCCCCTGGGAGGCGAACTATGGCTACACCTTC. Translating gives CATSPWEANYGYTF.